This T cell receptor beta chain was recovered during a study of PD-L1 blockade in urothelial cancer. About the research overall: Blood-derived samples held a median about 150,000 T cells.

The repertoire was sequenced with immunoSEQ multiplex PCR; TCRdb's copy has only in-frame clones and lacks some. This table holds about 74,000 clones, around 84% found once. The germline V and J ends were trimmed by 7 bases and 4 bases, with 20 bases remaining between them. The CDR3 sequence is 16 residues long. Germline assignment: CDR1 LNHDA and CDR2 SQIVND (reference sequence). Each patient presented with locally advanced or metastatic urothelial carcinoma. Sequenced here: PBMCs, sampled around atezolizumab (anti-PD-L1) treatment. The receptor was derived from a man between 65 and 85 years old with urothelial cancer. The chain employs TRBV19 and TRBJ1-5; no clear D. The CDR3 sequence: CASKRVAGSENQPQHF. As DNA, the CDR3 is TGTGCCAGTAAGCGGGTTGCGGGTAGTGAGAATCAGCCCCAGCATTTT.